The entry below gives a single T cell receptor beta chain sequence along with its context. The antigen is unknown. This specimen belongs to a study of T cell responses to AZD1222 COVID-19 vaccine. The study, taken as a whole, reports: Only after the peak T cell response were repertoires sampled. Reports say nearly half of spike-specific TCRs go after unmutated variant regions. Spike-specific TCR breadth and depth both grew after two AZD1222 doses.

The table came from immunoSEQ multiplex PCR; TCRdb's copy has only in-frame clones and leaves some out. This table holds 150,000 to 200,000 clones, 93% found once. Trimming removed 0 bases at V and 9 bases at J, with 12 bases between. The CDR3 length is 14 residues. Looked up from germline, CDR1 is LGHDT and CDR2 is YNNKEL (reference sequence). This receptor was identified in an adult in good health. This rearrangement joins TRBV3-1 (or the pseudogene TRBV3-2) to TRBJ1-5; D gene ambiguous. The material sequenced was peripheral blood, taken on day 0 of AZD1222 vaccination. The CDR3 DNA sequence: TGTGCCAGCAGCCAAGACCCCGTCCGACGGCCCCAGCATTTT. Its translation: CASSQDPVRRPQHF.